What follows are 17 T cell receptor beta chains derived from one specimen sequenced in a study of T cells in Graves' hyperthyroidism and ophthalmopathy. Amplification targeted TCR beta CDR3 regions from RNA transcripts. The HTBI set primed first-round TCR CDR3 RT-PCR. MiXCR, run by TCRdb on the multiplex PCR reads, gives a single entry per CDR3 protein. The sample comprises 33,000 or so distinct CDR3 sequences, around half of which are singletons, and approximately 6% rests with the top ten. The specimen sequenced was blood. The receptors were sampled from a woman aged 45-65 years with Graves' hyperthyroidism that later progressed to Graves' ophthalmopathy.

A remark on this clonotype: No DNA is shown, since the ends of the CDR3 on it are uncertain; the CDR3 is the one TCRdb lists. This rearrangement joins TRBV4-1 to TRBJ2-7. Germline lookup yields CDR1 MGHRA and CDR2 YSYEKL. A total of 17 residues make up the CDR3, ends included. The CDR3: CASAVYFCASKAYEQYF.

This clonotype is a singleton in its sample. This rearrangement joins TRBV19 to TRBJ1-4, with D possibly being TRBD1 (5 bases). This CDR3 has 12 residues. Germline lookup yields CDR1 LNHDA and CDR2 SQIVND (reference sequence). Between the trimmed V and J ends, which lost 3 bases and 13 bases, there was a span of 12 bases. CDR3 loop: CASSIDRTILFF. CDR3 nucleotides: TGTGCCAGTAGTATTGATAGGACAATACTGTTTTTT.

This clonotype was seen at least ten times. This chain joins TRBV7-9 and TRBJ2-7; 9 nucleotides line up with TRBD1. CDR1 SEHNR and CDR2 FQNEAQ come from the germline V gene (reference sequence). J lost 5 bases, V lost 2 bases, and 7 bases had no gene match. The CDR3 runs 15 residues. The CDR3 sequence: CASSLNLGQGDEQYF. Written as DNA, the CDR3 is TGTGCCAGCAGCTTAAATTTGGGACAGGGCGACGAGCAGTACTTC.

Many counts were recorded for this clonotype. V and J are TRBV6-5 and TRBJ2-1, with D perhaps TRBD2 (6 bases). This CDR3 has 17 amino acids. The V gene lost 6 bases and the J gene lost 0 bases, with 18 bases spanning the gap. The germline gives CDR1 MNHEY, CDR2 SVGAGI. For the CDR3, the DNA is TGTGCCAGCAGCCCCCTAATGGGGGGATACTCCTACAATGAGCAGTTCTTC. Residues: CASSPLMGGYSYNEQFF.

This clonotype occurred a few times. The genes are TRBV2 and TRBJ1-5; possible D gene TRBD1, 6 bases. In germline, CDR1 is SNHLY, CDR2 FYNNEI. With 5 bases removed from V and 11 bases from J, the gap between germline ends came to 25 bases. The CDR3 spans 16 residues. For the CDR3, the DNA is TGTGCCAGCAGTCCAACTTTGTTGGGGGCCGAAGAGACCCAGCATTTT. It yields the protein CASSPTLLGAEETQHF.

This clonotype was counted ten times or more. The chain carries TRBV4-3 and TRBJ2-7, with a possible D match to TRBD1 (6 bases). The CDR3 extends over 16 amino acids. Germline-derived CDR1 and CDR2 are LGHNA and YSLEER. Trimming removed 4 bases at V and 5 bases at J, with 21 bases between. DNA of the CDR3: TGCGCCAGCAGCCGATTTGGGGGCGGAAACAGAGACGAGCAGTACTTC. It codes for CASSRFGGGNRDEQYF.

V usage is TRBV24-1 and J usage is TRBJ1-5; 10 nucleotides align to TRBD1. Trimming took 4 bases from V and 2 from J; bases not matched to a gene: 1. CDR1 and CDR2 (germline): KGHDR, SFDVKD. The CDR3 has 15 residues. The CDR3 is CATSDGQGGNQPQHF. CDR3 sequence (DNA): TGTGCCACCAGTGACGGACAGGGGGGCAATCAGCCCCAGCATTTT.

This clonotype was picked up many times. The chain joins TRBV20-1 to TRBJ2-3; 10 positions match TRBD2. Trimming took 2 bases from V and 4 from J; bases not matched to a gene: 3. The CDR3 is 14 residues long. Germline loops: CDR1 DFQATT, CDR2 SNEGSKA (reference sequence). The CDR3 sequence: CSARLAGVADTQYF. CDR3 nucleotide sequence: TGCAGTGCTAGACTAGCGGGAGTGGCAGATACGCAGTATTTT.

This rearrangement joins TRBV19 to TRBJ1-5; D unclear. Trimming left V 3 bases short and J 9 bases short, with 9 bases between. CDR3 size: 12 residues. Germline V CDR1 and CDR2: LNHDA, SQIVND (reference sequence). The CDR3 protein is CASSMQRLPQHF. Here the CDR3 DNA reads TGTGCCAGTAGTATGCAGCGGCTGCCCCAGCATTTT.

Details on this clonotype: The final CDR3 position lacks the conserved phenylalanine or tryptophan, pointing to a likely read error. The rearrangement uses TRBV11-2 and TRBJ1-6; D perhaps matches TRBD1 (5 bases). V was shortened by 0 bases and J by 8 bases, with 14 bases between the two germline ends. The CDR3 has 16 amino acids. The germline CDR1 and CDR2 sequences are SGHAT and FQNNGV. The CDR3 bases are TGTGCCAGCAGCTTAGATCTATCTGGGGGACATTCACCCCTCCACCTT. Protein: CASSLDLSGGHSPLHL.

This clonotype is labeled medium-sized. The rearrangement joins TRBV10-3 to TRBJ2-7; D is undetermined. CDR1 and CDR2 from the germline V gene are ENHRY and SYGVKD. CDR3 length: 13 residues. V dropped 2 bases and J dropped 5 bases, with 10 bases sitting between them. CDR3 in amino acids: CAISENVRHEQYF. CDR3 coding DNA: TGTGCCATCAGTGAGAATGTGAGGCACGAGCAGTACTTC.

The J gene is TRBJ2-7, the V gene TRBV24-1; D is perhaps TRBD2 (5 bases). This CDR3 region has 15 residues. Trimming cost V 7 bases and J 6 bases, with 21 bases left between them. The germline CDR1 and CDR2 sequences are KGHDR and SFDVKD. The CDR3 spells CATSSQDEGRREQYF. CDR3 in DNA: TGTGCCACCAGCAGCCAAGATGAGGGTAGGCGCGAGCAGTACTTC.

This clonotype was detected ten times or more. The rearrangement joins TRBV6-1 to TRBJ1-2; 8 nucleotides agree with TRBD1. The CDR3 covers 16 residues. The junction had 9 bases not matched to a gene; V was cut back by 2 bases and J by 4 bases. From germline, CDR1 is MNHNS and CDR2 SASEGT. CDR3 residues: CASSERGGTGVYGYTF. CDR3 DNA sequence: TGTGCCAGCAGTGAAAGAGGTGGGACAGGTGTCTATGGCTACACCTTC.

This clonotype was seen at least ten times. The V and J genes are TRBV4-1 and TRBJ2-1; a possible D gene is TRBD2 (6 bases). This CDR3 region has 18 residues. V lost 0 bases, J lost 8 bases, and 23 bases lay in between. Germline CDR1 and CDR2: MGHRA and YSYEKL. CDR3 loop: CASSQDKMRDSLRDEQFF. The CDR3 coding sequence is TGCGCCAGCAGCCAAGATAAGATGCGGGACTCTCTTCGGGATGAGCAGTTCTTC.

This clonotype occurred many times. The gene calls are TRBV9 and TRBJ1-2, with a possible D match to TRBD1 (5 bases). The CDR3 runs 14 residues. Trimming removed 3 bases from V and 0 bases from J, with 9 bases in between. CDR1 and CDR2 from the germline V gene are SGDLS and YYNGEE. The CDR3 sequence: CASSGGVPNYGYTF. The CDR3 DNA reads TGTGCCAGCAGCGGGGGGGTCCCTAACTATGGCTACACCTTC.

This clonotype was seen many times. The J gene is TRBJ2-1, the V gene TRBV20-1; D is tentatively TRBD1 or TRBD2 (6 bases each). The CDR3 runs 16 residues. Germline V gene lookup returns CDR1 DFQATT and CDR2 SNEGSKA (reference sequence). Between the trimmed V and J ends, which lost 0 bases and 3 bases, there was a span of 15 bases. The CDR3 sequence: CSARDLGGGHYNEQFF. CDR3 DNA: TGCAGTGCTAGAGATCTAGGAGGGGGTCACTACAATGAGCAGTTCTTC.

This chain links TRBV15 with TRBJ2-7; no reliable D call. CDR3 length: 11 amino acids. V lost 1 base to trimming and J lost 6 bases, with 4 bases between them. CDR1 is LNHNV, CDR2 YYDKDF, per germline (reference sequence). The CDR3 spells CATSRGSEQYF. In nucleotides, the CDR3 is TGTGCCACCAGCAGAGGCAGCGAGCAGTACTTC.